The next 20 T cell receptor beta chains were all read from a single sample in a study of blood T cell repertoires in COVID-19. The repertoire was sequenced with immunoSEQ multiplex PCR; TCRdb's copy has only in-frame clones and lacks some. The sample has nearly 200,000 clones, about 85% seen once; the top ten hold 20%. The source material was peripheral blood. These TCRs come from a human donor in a cohort sampled during active COVID-19.

The chain couples TRBV5-1 to TRBJ2-1; TRBD2 matches 11 bases. CDR3 length equals 17 residues. J was trimmed by 8 bases and V by 1 base; bases with no gene match: 11. Germline loops: CDR1 SGHRS, CDR2 YFSETQ. In DNA, the CDR3 is TGCGCCAGCAGCTTGCCCAACTTAGCGGGGGGGCTGGATGAGCAGTTCTTC. Protein: CASSLPNLAGGLDEQFF.

The chain joins TRBV11-2 to TRBJ1-2, with TRBD1 identical over 8 bases. In germline, CDR1 is SGHAT, CDR2 FQNNGV. The CDR3 is made up of 17 amino acids. J was trimmed by 4 bases and V by 1 base; bases with no gene match: 11. The CDR3 DNA follows: TGTGCCAGCAGCTTAGGGACAGGGCAAGATTCGCTCTATGGCTACACCTTC. It translates to CASSLGTGQDSLYGYTF.

With regard to this clone: Other DNA sequences of this sample code for an identical CDR3. The chain joins TRBV5-1 to TRBJ1-2, with D uncertain. V gave up 0 bases and J gave up 4 bases, with 10 bases separating them. This CDR3 contains 14 residues. CDR1 is SGHRS and CDR2 is YFSETQ in the germline V gene. CDR3 nucleotides: TGCGCCAGCAGCTTGGGGGCCTCGTTCTATGGCTACACCTTC. It is translated as CASSLGASFYGYTF.

J is TRBJ1-4 and V is TRBV30, with TRBD1 matching over 7 bases. The CDR3 is 13 amino acids. V trimming: 3 bases; J trimming: 3 bases; junction bases outside the gene matches: 1. From germline, CDR1 is GTSNPN and CDR2 SVGIG (reference sequence). CDR3 region: CAWRTGSNEKLFF. CDR3 in DNA: TGTGCCTGGAGGACAGGGTCTAATGAAAAACTGTTTTTT.

The V and J genes are TRBV6-5 and TRBJ2-1; maybe TRBD2 (5 bases). V shed 2 bases and J shed 9 bases, with 17 bases lying between them. The CDR3 loop spans 15 amino acids. In germline, CDR1 is MNHEY, CDR2 SVGAGI. The CDR3 sequence: CASSYPSKGRGEQFF. The DNA of the CDR3 is TGTGCCAGCAGTTACCCTAGCAAAGGACGCGGTGAGCAGTTCTTC.

The chain recombines TRBV27 with TRBJ1-4; maybe TRBD1 (6 bases). There are 14 residues in the CDR3. Per germline, CDR1 MNHEY and CDR2 SMNVEV (reference sequence). V lost 5 bases to trimming and J lost 4 bases, with 11 bases between them. The DNA of the CDR3 is TGTGCCAGCAGTCGGGGACACAATAATGAAAAACTGTTTTTT. Protein product: CASSRGHNNEKLFF.

The J gene is TRBJ1-5, the V gene TRBV12-3 or TRBV12-4; D unresolved. The CDR3 runs 12 residues. Trimming removed 1 base from V and 9 bases from J, with 7 bases in between. CDR3 amino acids: CASSLEGGPQHF. DNA of the CDR3: TGTGCCAGCAGTTTAGAGGGAGGGCCCCAGCATTTT.

V usage is TRBV28 and J usage is TRBJ2-6; 8 positions agree with TRBD1. With 3 bases clipped from V and 2 bases from J, the junction kept 6 bases outside the gene matches. The CDR3 contains 17 residues. The germline V gene has CDR1 MDHEN and CDR2 SYDVKM. CDR3 sequence (DNA): TGTGCCAGCAGTTTCAGGGGGCAGGTTGCTGGGGCCAACGTCCTGACTTTC. Translation gives CASSFRGQVAGANVLTF.

The chain employs TRBV25-1 and TRBJ1-1; D is possibly TRBD1 (5 bases). Germline V gene lookup returns CDR1 MGHDK and CDR2 SYGVNS. This CDR3 is built from 12 residues. V dropped 7 bases and J dropped 10 bases, with 16 bases sitting between them. The CDR3 nucleotides read TGTGCCAGCACCCCAGGGAGGGGAGGAGCTTTCTTT. Protein sequence: CASTPGRGGAFF.

The chain carries TRBV10-3 and TRBJ2-1; D is possibly TRBD1 (6 bases). This CDR3 spans 15 amino acids. Deletions cut 0 bases from V and 6 bases from J, with 12 bases between. The germline CDR1 and CDR2 sequences are ENHRY and SYGVKD. The CDR3 region is CAISESPDSPNEQFF. Here the CDR3 DNA reads TGTGCCATCAGTGAGTCCCCGGACAGCCCCAATGAGCAGTTCTTC.

This clone was seen only once. V gene TRBV29-1 combines with J gene TRBJ1-1, with D possibly TRBD1 on 5 matching bases. The CDR3 has 12 residues. V shed 5 bases and J shed 0 bases, with 7 bases lying between them. The V gene's germline CDR1 is SQVTM and CDR2 ANQGSEA. This CDR3 reads CSVQGMNTEAFF. The CDR3 bases are TGCAGCGTTCAGGGTATGAACACTGAAGCTTTCTTT.

The CDR3 DNA reads as TGTGCCACCAGTGACCCCAGAACAGGAACTGAAGCTTTCTTT. It is translated as CATSDPRTGTEAFF. The rearrangement links TRBV24-1 to TRBJ1-1; a possible D gene is TRBD1 (5 bases). Germline V gene sequence: CDR1 KGHDR, CDR2 SFDVKD. This CDR3 region has 14 residues. V was cut by 4 bases and J by 5 bases, with 13 bases left in between.

This chain uses TRBV30 with TRBJ2-4; a weak D match, TRBD2 (5 bases). The V and J ends lost 1 base and 9 bases respectively, with 13 bases between them. CDR1 is GTSNPN and CDR2 is SVGIG in the germline V gene (reference sequence). The CDR3 spans 13 residues. The CDR3 is CAWSGEGPLIQYF. The CDR3 region has the DNA TGTGCCTGGAGTGGAGAGGGTCCGCTCATTCAGTACTTC.

This clone was observed a single time. This CDR3 reads CASSAGLWSNQPQHF. CDR3 coding DNA: TGTGCCAGCTCTGCGGGACTTTGGAGCAATCAGCCCCAGCATTTT. The chain combines TRBV18 with TRBJ1-5, with D possibly being TRBD1 (5 bases). Germline loops: CDR1 KGHSH, CDR2 LQKENI. V lost 6 bases to trimming and J lost 1 base, with 13 bases between them. The CDR3 has 15 residues. The full variable domain, its missing parts supplied by reference TRBV18 and TRBJ1-5, is NAGVMQNPRHLVRRRGQEARLRCSPMKGHSHVYWYRQLPEEGLKFMVYLQKENIIDESGMPKERFSAEFPKEGPSILRIQQVVRGDSAAYFCASSAGLWSNQPQHFGDGTRLSIL.

As DNA, the CDR3 is TGTGCCAGCAGCTTATGGAGCGGGGGGGCTTACAATGAGCAGTTCTTC. It codes for CASSLWSGGAYNEQFF. J is TRBJ2-1 and V is TRBV7-6; 10 nucleotides line up with TRBD2. This CDR3 contains 16 residues. Looked up from germline, CDR1 is SGHVS and CDR2 is FNYEAQ. V lost 2 bases, J lost 4 bases, and 5 bases stayed unmatched.

The chain recombines TRBV28 with TRBJ1-5; no firm D call. In germline, CDR1 is MDHEN, CDR2 SYDVKM. The V gene lost 4 bases and the J gene lost 5 bases, with 15 bases spanning the gap. This CDR3 is 15 amino acids long. The CDR3 spells CASSSPRAGDQPQHF. The CDR3 region has the DNA TGTGCCAGCAGTTCACCGAGGGCCGGTGATCAGCCCCAGCATTTT.

The chain links TRBV5-1 to TRBJ2-7; a weak D match, TRBD2 (5 bases). V lost 2 bases to trimming and J lost 3 bases, with 12 bases between them. Germline values: CDR1 SGHRS, CDR2 YFSETQ. The CDR3 runs to 14 residues. In nucleotides, the CDR3 is TGCGCCAGCAGCTTACGTAGGACTGGCTACGAGCAGTACTTC. Translating gives CASSLRRTGYEQYF.

The V call is TRBV6-6, the J call TRBJ2-1, with TRBD2 identical over 12 bases. The CDR3 contains 16 residues. The germline V gene encodes CDR1 MNHNY and CDR2 SVGAGI (reference sequence). After removal of 4 bases from V and 8 bases from J, the junction contained 9 bases not matched to a gene. CDR3 bases: TGTGCCAGCAGTTTCGGACTGCGACTAGCGGGAGATGAGCAGTTCTTC. It encodes CASSFGLRLAGDEQFF.

The chain has TRBV27 and TRBJ1-1; the D gene is possibly TRBD1 (6 bases). The CDR3 is 15 amino acids. In germline, CDR1 is MNHEY, CDR2 SMNVEV (reference sequence). Trimming stripped 6 bases from V and 1 base from J, with 15 bases between. As DNA, the CDR3 is TGTGCCAGCAGACCGTATGACAGGCGGAACACTGAAGCTTTCTTT. Translating gives CASRPYDRRNTEAFF.

V is TRBV19 and J is TRBJ2-1; 14 bases match TRBD2. Germline CDR1 and CDR2: LNHDA and SQIVND (reference sequence). After removal of 3 bases from V and 10 bases from J, the junction contained 5 bases not matched to a gene. The CDR3 has 15 amino acids. In nucleotides, the CDR3 is TGTGCCAGTAGTATCGGGACTAGCGGGAGAGGGGAGCAGTTCTTC. As protein: CASSIGTSGRGEQFF.